Listed here are 24 T cell receptor beta chains from one sample, sequenced in a study of cytomegalovirus exposure and HLA in healthy donors. The PCR employed 60 Vbeta primers together with 13 Jbeta primers. Sequenced by immunoSEQ multiplex PCR; TCRdb stores in-frame clones only, minus some. The sample shows about 200,000 clones, around 83% of them seen only once. The specimen was PBMCs. The receptors derive from a middle-aged man in good health and CMV-seropositive.

V is TRBV4-2 and J is TRBJ1-5; no firm D call. Trimming took off 0 bases at V and 9 bases at J, with 15 bases between the two ends. This CDR3 region has 15 residues. Looked up from germline, CDR1 is LGHNA and CDR2 is YNFKEQ. The CDR3 loop reads CASSQDLTVVLPQHF. As DNA, the CDR3 is TGTGCCAGCAGCCAAGATTTAACAGTAGTTCTGCCCCAGCATTTT.

The V gene is TRBV19, the J gene TRBJ2-4; 10 bases align to TRBD2. The CDR3 length is 16 residues. The ends lost 5 bases at V and 9 bases at J; junction bases unmatched: 13. The germline V gene encodes CDR1 LNHDA and CDR2 SQIVND (reference sequence). The CDR3 nucleotides are TGTGCCAGTAGTTCCGCGAGCGGGAGGGCCCAGGTCATTCAGTACTTC. It specifies CASSSASGRAQVIQYF.

The chain uses TRBV7-9 and TRBJ1-5; 8 bases fit TRBD1. Germline loops: CDR1 SEHNR, CDR2 FQNEAQ (reference sequence). There are 14 residues in the CDR3. The V and J ends lost 5 bases and 3 bases, in that order; junction bases with no gene match: 3. The CDR3 nucleotides are TGTGCCAGCAGCCCAGGGGGCCTCAATCAGCCCCAGCATTTT. Translated, it gives CASSPGGLNQPQHF.

This rearrangement joins TRBV5-5 to TRBJ1-1; 7 positions agree with TRBD1. Germline CDR1 reads SGHKS; CDR2 reads YYEKEE (reference sequence). V was clipped by 2 bases and J by 3 bases; unmatched bases: 10. CDR3 length: 16 amino acids. The CDR3 sequence is CASSFRFDRADTEAFF. Here the CDR3 DNA reads TGTGCCAGCAGCTTCCGTTTCGACAGGGCGGACACTGAAGCTTTCTTT. The entire variable domain, with the rest obtained from reference TRBV5-5 and TRBJ1-1, is as follows: DAGVTQSPTHLIKTRGQQVTLRCSPISGHKSVSWYQQVLGQGPQFIFQYYEKEERGRGNFPDRFSARQFPNYSSELNVNALLLGDSALYLCASSFRFDRADTEAFFGQGTRLTVV.

This clone was found once. CDR3: CASSPPSGKETQYF. For the CDR3, the DNA is TGTGCCAGCTCACCACCTAGCGGGAAAGAGACCCAGTACTTC. This chain uses TRBV18 with TRBJ2-5, with 8 bases aligning to TRBD2. Germline CDR1 is KGHSH and CDR2 is LQKENI. The CDR3 consists of 14 residues. Losses at the gene ends were 0 bases for V and 3 bases for J; bases not matched to a gene: 0.

The V call is TRBV10-3, the J call TRBJ2-7, with D perhaps TRBD2 (5 bases). The germline V gene encodes CDR1 ENHRY and CDR2 SYGVKD. V was shortened by 11 bases and J by 0 bases, with 8 bases between the two germline ends. This CDR3 has 11 amino acids. As DNA, the CDR3 is TGTGCCTCGGGGTTCTCCTACGAGCAGTACTTC. It translates to CASGFSYEQYF.

The rearrangement uses TRBV30 and TRBJ1-1; D perhaps matches TRBD1 (5 bases). Trimming took off 2 bases at V and 6 bases at J, with 13 bases between the two ends. The CDR3 length is 13 residues. From germline, CDR1 is GTSNPN and CDR2 SVGIG (reference sequence). CDR3 protein: CAWSLGVGPEAFF. The DNA for the CDR3 is TGTGCCTGGAGTTTAGGGGTCGGTCCTGAAGCTTTCTTT.

The chain has TRBV19 and TRBJ1-5, with a possible D match to TRBD1 (5 bases). The CDR3 covers 16 residues. CDR1 and CDR2 from the germline V gene are LNHDA and SQIVND (reference sequence). V was pared by 8 bases and J by 0 bases, with 17 bases between. DNA of the CDR3: TGTGCCAGTCCCCATAAGGGGATTTATAGCAATCAGCCCCAGCATTTT. Translation: CASPHKGIYSNQPQHF.

The genes are TRBV5-8 and TRBJ2-1; D is ambiguous. V shed 5 bases and J shed 3 bases, with 9 bases lying between them. CDR1 SGHTS and CDR2 YDEGEE come from the germline V gene. This CDR3 is built from 13 residues. The CDR3 protein is CASSYSFYNEQFF. CDR3 DNA sequence: TGTGCCAGCAGTTATTCTTTCTACAATGAGCAGTTCTTC.

The rearrangement uses TRBV19 and TRBJ2-5, with D possibly being TRBD1 (6 bases). Per germline, CDR1 LNHDA and CDR2 SQIVND (reference sequence). The CDR3 consists of 13 residues. V was shortened by 5 bases and J by 6 bases, with 13 bases between the two germline ends. As DNA, the CDR3 is TGTGCCAGTAGTGGCCTCAGGGGAAAGACCCAGTACTTC. Translation gives CASSGLRGKTQYF.

This clone showed up just once. The rearrangement joins TRBV7-9 to TRBJ2-4; TRBD2 might be the D (6 bases). The CDR3 contains 15 residues. Deletions cut 3 bases from V and 1 base from J, with 10 bases between. The V gene's germline CDR1 is SEHNR and CDR2 FQNEAQ (reference sequence). The CDR3 coding sequence is TGTGCCAGCAGCTTGCGAGGAGGGGCCAAAAACATTCAGTACTTC. This gives the protein CASSLRGGAKNIQYF.

This clone was observed a single time. The chain joins TRBV28 to TRBJ2-1; 10 bases are shared with TRBD2. The CDR3 covers 15 residues. Unmatched junction bases numbered 5, after V lost 5 bases and J lost 4 bases. Germline assignment: CDR1 MDHEN and CDR2 SYDVKM. CDR3 residues: CASSPSGRTYNEQFF. CDR3 nucleotides: TGTGCCAGCAGTCCTAGCGGGAGAACTTACAATGAGCAGTTCTTC.

As regards this clone: Different DNA sequences within this sample yield the same CDR3. The gene calls are TRBV7-6 and TRBJ2-1; 7 nucleotides match TRBD2. The CDR3 is 13 residues long. Per the germline V gene, CDR1 is SGHVS and CDR2 is FNYEAQ. J was trimmed by 7 bases and V by 0 bases; bases with no gene match: 0. In DNA form, the CDR3 reads TGTGCCAGCAGCTTAGCGCGGGGGAATGAGCAGTTCTTC. Protein product: CASSLARGNEQFF.

This clone was picked up one time. The chain recombines TRBV5-1 with TRBJ2-3, with D possibly TRBD2 on 6 matching bases. V lost 4 bases and J 8 bases, leaving 14 bases between the germline ends. The germline V gene has CDR1 SGHRS and CDR2 YFSETQ. The CDR3 has 13 amino acids. CDR3 nucleotides: TGCGCCAGCAGCCTACGGACTATGGGTACGCAGTATTTT. This gives the protein CASSLRTMGTQYF.

The V call is TRBV9, the J call TRBJ2-7; D is ambiguous. V lost 5 bases and J lost 3, with 12 bases in between. CDR3 length equals 13 residues. Germline lookup yields CDR1 SGDLS and CDR2 YYNGEE. The CDR3 DNA reads TGTGCCAGCAGGCCTCCGGGTGGCTACGAGCAGTACTTC. Translation: CASRPPGGYEQYF.

The gene calls are TRBV6-1 and TRBJ2-7, with D unresolved. CDR1 MNHNS and CDR2 SASEGT come from the germline V gene. The ends were cut back, 4 bases at V and 2 bases at J, with 9 bases in the middle. CDR3 length: 13 amino acids. The CDR3 nucleotides read TGTGCCAGCAGTGTACAGCACCCCTACGAGCAGTACTTC. Translation: CASSVQHPYEQYF.

J is TRBJ2-5 and V is TRBV27, with TRBD1 matching 7 bases. The CDR3 runs to 15 residues. J was trimmed by 1 base and V by 5 bases; bases with no gene match: 7. The germline CDR1 and CDR2 sequences are MNHEY and SMNVEV (reference sequence). The CDR3 region has the DNA TGTGCCAGCAGTGCGCTTGGGGACAGCCAAGAGACCCAGTACTTC. The encoded protein is CASSALGDSQETQYF.

This chain uses TRBV30 with TRBJ2-2, with D perhaps TRBD1 (6 bases). There are 16 residues in the CDR3. The germline V and J ends were trimmed by 0 bases and 7 bases, with 18 bases remaining between them. The germline V gene has CDR1 GTSNPN and CDR2 SVGIG (reference sequence). Here the CDR3 reads CAWSVRGSGLSGELFF. CDR3 nucleotide sequence: TGTGCCTGGAGTGTTAGGGGGAGTGGGCTTAGCGGGGAGCTGTTTTTT.

CDR3 loop: CASSLRAGTNEKLFF. DNA of the CDR3: TGCGCCAGCAGCTTGAGGGCAGGGACTAATGAAAAACTGTTTTTT. The chain couples TRBV5-1 to TRBJ1-4; TRBD1 is a possible D gene (5 bases). The germline V gene has CDR1 SGHRS and CDR2 YFSETQ. This CDR3 contains 15 residues. V shed 1 base and J shed 2 bases, with 9 bases lying between them.

The chain is built from TRBV30 and TRBJ2-1, with 9 bases fitting TRBD1. Germline CDR1 GTSNPN, CDR2 SVGIG (reference sequence). The CDR3 has 16 amino acids. Germline trimming cut 0 bases from V and 9 bases from J; bases unmatched to any gene: 12. CDR3 in amino acids: CAWSVRTGQGSSEQFF. CDR3 coding DNA: TGTGCCTGGAGTGTACGCACGGGACAGGGCTCGTCTGAGCAGTTCTTC.

The chain employs TRBV6-6 and TRBJ2-5; D uncertain. The V gene's germline CDR1 is MNHNY and CDR2 SVGAGI (reference sequence). V was trimmed by 0 bases and J by 5 bases, leaving 10 bases between them. CDR3 length: 14 residues. CDR3 region: CASSYSGVSETQYF. The CDR3 region has the DNA TGTGCCAGCAGTTACTCCGGTGTGTCGGAGACCCAGTACTTC.

The rearrangement links TRBV5-4 to TRBJ2-1; TRBD2 agrees at 11 bases. V shed 5 bases and J 1 base; nucleotides not matched to a gene: 5. This CDR3 is built from 16 residues. Germline CDR1 is SGHNT and CDR2 is YYREEE (reference sequence). CDR3 sequence reads: CASSSGRVRSYNEQFF. The CDR3 DNA is TGTGCCAGCAGTAGCGGGAGGGTAAGGTCCTACAATGAGCAGTTCTTC.

This clone was found once. The gene calls are TRBV6-1 and TRBJ2-7; weak D call: TRBD2 (5 bases). The V end lost 5 bases, the J end lost 8 bases, and 13 bases lay between the germline ends. The CDR3 sequence is 12 residues long. Germline assignment: CDR1 MNHNS and CDR2 SASEGT. The CDR3 coding sequence is TGTGCCAGCAGTTCGGGATCTACGCAGCAGTACTTC. The encoded protein is CASSSGSTQQYF.

This clone was recorded once. The chain recombines TRBV29-1 with TRBJ1-1, with D uncertain. Germline V gene sequence: CDR1 SQVTM, CDR2 ANQGSEA. The CDR3 sequence is 17 residues long. V lost 0 bases, J lost 4 bases, and 21 bases lay in between. CDR3 loop: CSVEDEVSAAAPTEAFF. The CDR3 DNA is TGCAGCGTTGAAGACGAGGTCTCCGCTGCCGCGCCCACTGAAGCTTTCTTT.